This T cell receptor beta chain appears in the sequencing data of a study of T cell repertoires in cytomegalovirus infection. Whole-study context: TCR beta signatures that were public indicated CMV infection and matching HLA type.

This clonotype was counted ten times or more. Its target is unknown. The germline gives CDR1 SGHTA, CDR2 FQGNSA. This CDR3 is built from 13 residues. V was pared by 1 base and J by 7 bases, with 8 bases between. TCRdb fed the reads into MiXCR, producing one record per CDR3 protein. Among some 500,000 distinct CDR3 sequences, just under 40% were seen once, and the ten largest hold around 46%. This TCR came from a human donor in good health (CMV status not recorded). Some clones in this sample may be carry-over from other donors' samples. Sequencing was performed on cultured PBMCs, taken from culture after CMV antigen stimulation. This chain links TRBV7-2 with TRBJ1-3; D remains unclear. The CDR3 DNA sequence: TGTGCCAGCAGCTTAGGGGTCGGGAACACCATATATTTT. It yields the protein CASSLGVGNTIYF. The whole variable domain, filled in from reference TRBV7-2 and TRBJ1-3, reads GAGVSQSPSNKVTEKGKDVELRCDPISGHTALYWYRQSLGQGLEFLIYFQGNSAPDKSGLPSDRFSAERTGGSVSTLTIQRTQQEDSAVYLCASSLGVGNTIYFGEGSWLTVV.